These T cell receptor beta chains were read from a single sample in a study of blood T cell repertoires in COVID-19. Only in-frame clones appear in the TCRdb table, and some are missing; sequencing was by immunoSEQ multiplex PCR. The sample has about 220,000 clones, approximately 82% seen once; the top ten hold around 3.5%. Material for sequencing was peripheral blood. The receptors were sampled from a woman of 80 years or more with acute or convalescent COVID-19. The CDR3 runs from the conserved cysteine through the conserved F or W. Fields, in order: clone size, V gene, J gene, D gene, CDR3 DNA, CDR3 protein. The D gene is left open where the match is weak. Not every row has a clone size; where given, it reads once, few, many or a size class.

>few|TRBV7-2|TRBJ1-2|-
TGTGCCAGCAGCCCCCGGGGAGGGCTGACACGATATGGCTACACCTTC
CASSPRGGLTRYGYTF
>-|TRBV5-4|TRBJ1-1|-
TGTGCCAGCAGCTTGTCCTCTTTTGCGGTTTACACTGAAGCTTTCTTT
CASSLSSFAVYTEAFF
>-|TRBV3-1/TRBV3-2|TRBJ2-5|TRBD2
TGTGCCAGCAGCCAGATGGAGACTAGCGGGGGTGGAGAGACCCAGTACTTC
CASSQMETSGGGETQYF
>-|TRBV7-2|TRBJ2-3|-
TGTGCCAGCAGCTTAGCGGGGGGGCGGGTAGATACGCAGTATTTT
CASSLAGGRVDTQYF
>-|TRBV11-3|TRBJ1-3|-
TGTGCCAGCAGCAGGGGAGGCGGAAACACCATATATTTT
CASSRGGGNTIYF
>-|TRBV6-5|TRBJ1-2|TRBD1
TGTGCCAGCGCCGGGACAGAGCCTCGGAATGGCTACACCTTC
CASAGTEPRNGYTF
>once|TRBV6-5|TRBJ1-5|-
TGTGCCAGCAGGATTGAACATAGCAATCAGCCCCAGCATTTT
CASRIEHSNQPQHF
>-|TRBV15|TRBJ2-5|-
TGTGCCACCAGCAGATCGGTAGCATCCGCGGCCCAAGAGACCCAGTACTTC
CATSRSVASAAQETQYF
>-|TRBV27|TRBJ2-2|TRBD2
TGTGCCAGCAGTGCCGCCGGGAGGGCGAACACCGGGGAGCTGTTTTTT
CASSAAGRANTGELFF
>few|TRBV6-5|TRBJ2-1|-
TGTGCCAGCAGTTACTCGTTTGGGGCGGATGAGCAGTTCTTC
CASSYSFGADEQFF
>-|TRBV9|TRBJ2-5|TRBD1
TGTGCCAGCAGCGCGGGACAGCAAGAGACCCAGTACTTC
CASSAGQQETQYF
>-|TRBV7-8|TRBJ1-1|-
TGTGCCAGCACCTTAGGCGGGGTTGTGGGTGAAGCTTTCTTT
CASTLGGVVGEAFF
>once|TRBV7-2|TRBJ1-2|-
TGTGCCAGCAGCTTATTTACAGGGACGGGGAGCTATGGCTACACCTTC
CASSLFTGTGSYGYTF
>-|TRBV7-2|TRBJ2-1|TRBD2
TGTGCCAGCAGCTTAGTCGGGACTAGCGGGGGGAACGAGCAGTTCTTC
CASSLVGTSGGNEQFF
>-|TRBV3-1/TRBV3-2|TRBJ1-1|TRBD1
TGTGCCAGCAGCCCCTATTATGGACAGGGGAAGGTGACTGAAGCTTTCTTT
CASSPYYGQGKVTEAFF
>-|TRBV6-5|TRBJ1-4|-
TGTGCCAGCGGACCACGAGAATATAAGGGGGAGAAACTGTTTTTT
CASGPREYKGEKLFF
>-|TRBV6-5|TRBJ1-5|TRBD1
TGTGCCAGCAGGGTGACAGGGGGGCAGCCCCAGCATTTT
CASRVTGGQPQHF
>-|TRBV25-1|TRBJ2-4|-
TGTGCCAGCAGTCCCCAAGGGCGGGACATTCAGTACTTC
CASSPQGRDIQYF
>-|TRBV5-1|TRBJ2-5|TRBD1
TGCGCCAGCAGCTTCGGACAGGGGTCGGAGACCCAGTACTTC
CASSFGQGSETQYF
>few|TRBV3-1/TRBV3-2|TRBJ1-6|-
TGTGCCAGCAGCCCCTCGGTGAATACCCTAAATTCACCCCTCCACTTT
CASSPSVNTLNSPLHF
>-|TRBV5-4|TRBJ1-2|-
TGTGCCAGCAGCTTGGCAGCGGATAACTATGGCTACACCTTC
CASSLAADNYGYTF
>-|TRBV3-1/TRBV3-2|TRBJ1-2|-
TGTGCCAGCAGCCATCTTGACAGCGCCGGTGGCTACACCTTC
CASSHLDSAGGYTF
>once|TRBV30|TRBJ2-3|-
TGTGCCTGGAGATTAACAGATACGCAGTATTTT
CAWRLTDTQYF
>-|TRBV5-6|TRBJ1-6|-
TGTGCCAGCAGCTTGCCAGGAGGATTGAGTTCACCCCTCCACTTT
CASSLPGGLSSPLHF
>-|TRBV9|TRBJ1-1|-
TGTGCCAGCAGCCCTTGGTTTACGCAGTTCGGGCGCAGGGACACTGAAGCTTTCTTT
CASSPWFTQFGRRDTEAFF
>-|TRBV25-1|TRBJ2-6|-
TGTGCCACCAGCCCCCCTGTGACAGGTACCGGGGCCAACGTCCTGACTTTC
CATSPPVTGTGANVLTF
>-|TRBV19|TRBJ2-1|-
TGTGCCACTGGCGGGCATGGCAATGAGCAGTTCTTC
CATGGHGNEQFF
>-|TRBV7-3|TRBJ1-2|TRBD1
TGTGCCAGCAGCCCCGACAGGGGGCTAGGAGGCTACACCTTC
CASSPDRGLGGYTF
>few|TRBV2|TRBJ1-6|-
TGTGCCAGCAGTGAGTCGCAGGGTGGGAATTCACCCCTCCACTTT
CASSESQGGNSPLHF
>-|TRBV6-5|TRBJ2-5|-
TGTGCCAGCACCTGGACAGCTCAAGAGACCCAGTACTTC
CASTWTAQETQYF
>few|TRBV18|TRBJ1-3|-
TGTGCCAGCTCACCACGGACTGAAGGAAACACCATATATTTT
CASSPRTEGNTIYF
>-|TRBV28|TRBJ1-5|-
TGTGCCAGCAGTTCAAAAAAGTCAGGTTATCAGCCCCAGCATTTT
CASSSKKSGYQPQHF
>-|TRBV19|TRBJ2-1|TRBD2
TGTGCCAGTAGTATACAGCGGGGGGTCAATGAGCAGTTCTTC
CASSIQRGVNEQFF
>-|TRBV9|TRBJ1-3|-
TGTGCCAGCAGCGTAGCTGGGGTGAATGGGCAGGGTGGGCTTGGAAACACCATATATTTT
CASSVAGVNGQGGLGNTIYF
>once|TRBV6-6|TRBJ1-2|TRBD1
TGTGCCAGCTCGGGACAGTACTATGGCTACACCTTC
CASSGQYYGYTF
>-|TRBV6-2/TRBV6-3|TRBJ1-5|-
TGTGCCAGCAGTTATCAAATGGGAGGGGAACTTTGGAGCAATCAGCCCCAGCATTTT
CASSYQMGGELWSNQPQHF
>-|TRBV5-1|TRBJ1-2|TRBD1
TGCGCCAGCAGCTTGGGGGACAGGGAAGGCTATGGCTACACCTTC
CASSLGDREGYGYTF
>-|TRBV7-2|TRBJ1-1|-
TGTGCCAGCAGCCTGACAGAGAACACTGAAGCTTTCTTT
CASSLTENTEAFF
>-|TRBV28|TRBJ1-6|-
TGTGCCAGCAGTTTATGGACAGCCGCCTATAATTCACCCCTCCACTTT
CASSLWTAAYNSPLHF
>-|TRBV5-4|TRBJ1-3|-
TGTGCCAGCAGCTTGTTTAGGGGCTCTGGAAACACCATATATTTT
CASSLFRGSGNTIYF
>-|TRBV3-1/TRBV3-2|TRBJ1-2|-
TGTGCCAGCAGCCAAGGGCAGGGCGCCTATGGCTACACCTTC
CASSQGQGAYGYTF
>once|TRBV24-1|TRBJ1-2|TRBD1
TGTGCCACCAGCGACCGACAGGGAATATCTGGCTACACCTTC
CATSDRQGISGYTF
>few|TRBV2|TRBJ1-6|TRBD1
TGTGCCAGCAGGGCCCCGACAGGGAATTCACCCCTCCACTTT
CASRAPTGNSPLHF
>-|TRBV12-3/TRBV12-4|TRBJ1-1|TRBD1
TGTGCCAGCAGTTATCCAGGGGGTTTTGAAGCTTTCTTT
CASSYPGGFEAFF
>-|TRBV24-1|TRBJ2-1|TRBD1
TGTGCCACCAGTGATCCTAGGACAGGGAGGAATGAGCAGTTCTTC
CATSDPRTGRNEQFF
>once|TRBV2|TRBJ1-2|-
TGTGCCAGCAGTGAAGCTCTCCGGTCTTGGGGCTACACCTTC
CASSEALRSWGYTF
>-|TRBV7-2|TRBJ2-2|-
TGTGCCAGCAGCGCTGAGCTCATCACCGGGGAGCTGTTTTTT
CASSAELITGELFF
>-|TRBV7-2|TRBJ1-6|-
TGTGCCAGCAGCTTAGACCTCCCAGGGGTCGGTTCACCCCTCCACTTT
CASSLDLPGVGSPLHF
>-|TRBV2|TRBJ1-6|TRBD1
TGTGCCAGCAGTGAGGACAGGCGTTCACCCCTCCACTTT
CASSEDRRSPLHF
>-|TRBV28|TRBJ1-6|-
TGTGCCAGCAGTTTATCGGGATCACCCCTCCACTTT
CASSLSGSPLHF
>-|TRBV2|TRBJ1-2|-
TGTGCCAGCACCAAAGGGGGAGGGGCCTATGGCTACACCTTC
CASTKGGGAYGYTF
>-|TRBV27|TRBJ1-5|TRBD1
TGTGCCAGCAGTTTAGGGACAGGGGTCAATCAGCCCCAGCATTTT
CASSLGTGVNQPQHF
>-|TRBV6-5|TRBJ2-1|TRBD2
TGTGCCAGCAGTTACACACTAGCGGGGGGGCAAAATGAGCAGTTCTTC
CASSYTLAGGQNEQFF
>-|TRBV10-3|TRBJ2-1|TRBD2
TGTGCCATCGGAGGGACTAGCGGGGCCAACAATGAGCAGTTCTTC
CAIGGTSGANNEQFF
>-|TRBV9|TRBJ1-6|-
TGTGCCAGCAGCTCGGGAACCGACCGGAGCTCCTATAATTCACCCCTCCACTTT
CASSSGTDRSSYNSPLHF